This is a list of T cell receptor beta chains from one sample in a study of blood T cell repertoires in COVID-19. Profiling relied on immunoSEQ multiplex PCR, and the TCRdb table lists in-frame clones only, not all of them. The table lists approximately 300,000 clones, roughly nine tenths of them singletons. The sequenced material came from PBMCs or T cells enriched from blood (not recorded which). These receptors all come from a woman aged 18-35 years who had recovered from COVID-19. The CDR3 runs from the conserved cysteine through the conserved F or W. The D gene is left open where the match is weak.

V gene	D gene	CDR3 length	J gene	CDR3 protein	CDR3 DNA
TRBV5-4	NA	15	TRBJ2-2	CASSTPGTRTGELFF	TGTGCCAGCAGCACTCCCGGGACACGGACCGGGGAGCTGTTTTTT
TRBV4-3	TRBD1	18	TRBJ1-6	CASSLRARGLGNNSPLHF	TGCGCCAGCAGCCTTCGCGCCAGGGGGTTAGGTAATAATTCACCCCTCCACTTT
TRBV30	NA	13	TRBJ1-1	CAWEGTQNTEAFF	TGTGCCTGGGAGGGGACACAGAACACTGAAGCTTTCTTT
TRBV11-2	NA	15	TRBJ2-3	CASSLIRQRTDTQYF	TGTGCCAGCAGCTTAATTCGGCAGCGAACAGATACGCAGTATTTT
TRBV9	NA	15	TRBJ2-2	CASSGGTANTGELFF	TGTGCCAGCAGCGGGGGGACTGCGAACACCGGGGAGCTGTTTTTT
TRBV24-1	NA	14	TRBJ2-1	CATSDPRGANEQFF	TGTGCCACCAGTGACCCCAGGGGCGCCAATGAGCAGTTCTTC
TRBV27	TRBD1	13	TRBJ2-2	CATTGGGTGELFF	TGTGCCACGACAGGGGGCGGCACCGGGGAGCTGTTTTTT
TRBV7-9	TRBD2	17	TRBJ2-2	CASSSSSGGAITGELFF	TGTGCCAGCAGCTCCTCTAGCGGGGGGGCGATAACCGGGGAGCTGTTTTTT
TRBV11-2	TRBD2	15	TRBJ2-1	CASSMTSGSYNEQFF	TGTGCCAGCAGCATGACTAGCGGATCCTACAATGAGCAGTTCTTC
TRBV19	NA	16	TRBJ2-1	CASSIPFGTGYNEQFF	TGTGCCAGTAGCATACCTTTTGGGACTGGGTACAATGAGCAGTTCTTC
TRBV7-2	TRBD1	15	TRBJ1-6	CASSPEDRARSPLHF	TGTGCCAGCAGCCCCGAGGACAGGGCCAGGTCACCCCTCCACTTT
TRBV9	TRBD2	16	TRBJ2-5	CASSVEGLAVQETQYF	TGTGCCAGCAGCGTAGAAGGACTAGCAGTCCAAGAGACCCAGTACTTC
TRBV7-2	TRBD1	16	TRBJ2-3	CASSWRGQGYTDTQYF	TGTGCCAGCAGCTGGCGGGGACAGGGATACACAGATACGCAGTATTTT
TRBV30	TRBD2	15	TRBJ2-1	CAWSVTSGGYNEQFF	TGTGCCTGGAGTGTTACTAGCGGGGGGTACAATGAGCAGTTCTTC
TRBV27	TRBD2	16	TRBJ2-1	CASSPRLAVSYNEQFF	TGTGCCAGCAGTCCGAGACTAGCGGTGTCCTACAATGAGCAGTTCTTC
TRBV12-3/TRBV12-4	TRBD1	13	TRBJ1-1	CASSQGARTEAFF	TGTGCCAGCAGCCAGGGGGCGAGAACTGAAGCTTTCTTT
TRBV7-9	TRBD1	16	TRBJ2-2	CASSPSGGRNTGELFF	TGTGCCAGCAGCCCGTCAGGGGGCCGGAACACCGGGGAGCTGTTTTTT
TRBV4-3	TRBD1	15	TRBJ2-1	CASSSRGLDYNEQFF	TGCGCCAGCAGCTCCAGGGGGCTGGACTACAATGAGCAGTTCTTC
TRBV27	NA	16	TRBJ2-6	CASSPVLVSGANVLTF	TGTGCCAGCAGCCCCGTCCTAGTATCTGGGGCCAACGTCCTGACTTTC
TRBV19	TRBD1	14	TRBJ1-1	CASSADRGLTEAFF	TGTGCCAGTAGTGCCGACAGGGGGTTGACTGAAGCTTTCTTT
TRBV6-6	TRBD2	16	TRBJ2-2	CASSFPAGGRTGELFF	TGTGCCAGCAGTTTTCCCGCGGGGGGGCGGACCGGGGAGCTGTTTTTT
TRBV7-2	NA	14	TRBJ1-1	CASSLGHSNTEAFF	TGTGCCAGCAGCCTGGGACATTCGAACACTGAAGCTTTCTTT
TRBV7-8	TRBD1	14	TRBJ1-2	CASSHPGQGYGYTF	TGTGCCAGCAGCCACCCGGGACAGGGTTATGGCTACACCTTC
TRBV13	TRBD2	16	TRBJ2-7	CASSPEGLAGGHEQYF	TGTGCCAGCAGCCCAGAAGGACTAGCGGGGGGACACGAGCAGTACTTC
TRBV19	TRBD1	17	TRBJ1-1	CASSIAGTGPSNTEAFF	TGTGCCAGTAGTATAGCCGGGACAGGCCCTAGCAACACTGAAGCTTTCTTT
TRBV2	NA	13	TRBJ1-6	CASTSSYNSPLHF	TGTGCCAGCACGAGCTCCTATAATTCACCCCTCCACTTT
TRBV6-5	NA	14	TRBJ1-2	CASSYGTANYGYTF	TGTGCCAGCAGTTACGGTACAGCTAACTATGGCTACACCTTC
TRBV18	TRBD1	15	TRBJ1-5	CASSPRTGGPQPQHF	TGTGCCAGCTCACCAAGAACAGGGGGCCCTCAGCCCCAGCATTTT
TRBV5-1	NA	15	TRBJ2-5	CASSLGPGWQETQYF	TGCGCCAGCAGCTTGGGGCCAGGGTGGCAAGAGACCCAGTACTTC